The source of this T cell receptor (beta chain) is a study of T cell responses to AZD1222 COVID-19 vaccine. Assay: immunoSEQ multiplex PCR; the TCRdb copy retains only in-frame clones and omits some. The sample holds over 85,000 clones; roughly 90% are singletons and the top ten take about 15%. The sample was peripheral blood, taken 28 days after the second AZD1222 dose. The sequence came from an adult who received the AZD1222 COVID-19 vaccine.

CDR3 sequence reads: CASSYATGLYGYTF. CDR3 in DNA: TGTGCCAGCAGCTACGCGACAGGACTTTATGGCTACACCTTC. This sequence joins TRBV7-9 and TRBJ1-2; weak D call: TRBD1 (6 bases). CDR1 SEHNR and CDR2 FQNEAQ come from the germline V gene (reference sequence). Trimming took 4 bases from V and 5 from J, leaving 14 bases between them. The CDR3 spans 14 residues.